These 31 T cell receptor beta chains were all obtained from the same sample, sequenced in a study of identical twins. MiXCR, applied by TCRdb to the 5' RACE reads, yields one record per CDR3 protein. Of 250,000 to 350,000 distinct CDR3 sequences in the sample, about 8% were seen once. This sample also appeared in a second study, on yellow fever vaccine responses in identical twins.

Sequencing used memory (CD45RO+) T cells sorted from blood. The receptors were gathered from a woman aged 18-29 years in good health.

Concerning this clonotype itself: One junction end disagrees with the germline gene, perhaps due to a read error. The gene calls are TRBV5-1 and TRBJ1-6; TRBD1 agrees at 7 bases. In germline, CDR1 is SGHRS, CDR2 YFSETQ. This CDR3 has 15 residues. CDR3 DNA: TGCGCCAGCACCCGGGACAGCTCCTATAATACACCCCTCCACTTT. As protein: CASTRDSSYNTPLHF. Based on the CDR3 plus reference TRBV5-1 and TRBJ1-6, the full variable domain is KAGVTQTPRYLIKTRGQQVTLSCSPISGHRSVSWYQQTPGQGLQFLFEYFSETQRNKGNFPGRFSGRQFSNSRSEMNVSTLELGDSALYLCASTRDSSYNTPLHFGNGTRLTVT.

This clonotype has at least ten counts. The V call is TRBV15, the J call TRBJ2-1; the match to TRBD1 covers 7 bases. The junction had 9 bases not matched to a gene; V was cut back by 3 bases and J by 4 bases. From germline, CDR1 is LNHNV and CDR2 YYDKDF (reference sequence). The CDR3 extends over 16 amino acids. CDR3 loop: CATSSATGAKYNEQFF. For the CDR3, the DNA is TGTGCCACCAGCAGCGCTACAGGGGCCAAGTACAATGAGCAGTTCTTC.

J is TRBJ2-1 and V is TRBV12-3 or TRBV12-4, with a tentative D call TRBD2 (7 bases). This CDR3 has 15 residues. Trimming cost V 6 bases and J 1 base, with 13 bases left between them. The CDR3 DNA follows: TGTGCCAGCAGCCAAAGGGGGGGATCCTACAATGAGCAGTTCTTC. Translating it yields CASSQRGGSYNEQFF.

This clonotype has at least ten counts. The genes are TRBV24-1 and TRBJ2-3; D unclear. V lost 9 bases to trimming and J lost 0 bases, with 21 bases between them. CDR1 KGHDR and CDR2 SFDVKD come from the germline V gene. The CDR3 covers 17 residues. CDR3 DNA sequence: TGTGCCACCGGCACGATTACTTCGCCCTCTAGCACAGATACGCAGTATTTT. Translated: CATGTITSPSSTDTQYF.

This clonotype was counted a few times. This sequence joins TRBV29-1 and TRBJ1-1; perhaps TRBD1 as D (6 bases). The CDR3 sequence is 12 residues long. Trimming cost V 4 bases and J 6 bases, with 12 bases left between them. Per germline, CDR1 SQVTM and CDR2 ANQGSEA. The DNA for the CDR3 is TGCAGCGTTGGGGGGGCAGGAGCTGAAGCTTTCTTT. Protein product: CSVGGAGAEAFF.

This clonotype was detected ten times or more. The chain joins TRBV6-5 to TRBJ2-1; 9 bases align to TRBD2. The CDR3 is 14 amino acids. Losses at the gene ends were 4 bases for V and 7 bases for J; bases not matched to a gene: 5. Per germline, CDR1 MNHEY and CDR2 SVGAGI. For the CDR3, the DNA is TGTGCCAGCAGTTCTCTAGCGGGAAGGAATGAGCAGTTCTTC. As protein: CASSSLAGRNEQFF.

There are a few counts of this clonotype. The CDR3: CASSLSPLSGGQETQYF. CDR3 nucleotides: TGTGCCAGCAGCTTAAGTCCCCTGTCAGGGGGTCAAGAGACCCAGTACTTC. V gene TRBV7-7 combines with J gene TRBJ2-5; 7 bases line up with TRBD1. CDR3 size: 17 residues. The germline V gene encodes CDR1 SSHAT and CDR2 FNYEAQ (reference sequence). V dropped 2 bases and J dropped 2; count of bases not matched to a gene: 11.

Ten or more counts support this clonotype. The chain combines TRBV28 with TRBJ1-2; D is undetermined. V was shortened by 2 bases and J by 5 bases, with 9 bases between the two germline ends. CDR3 size: 13 residues. The V gene's germline CDR1 is MDHEN and CDR2 SYDVKM. CDR3 amino acids: CASSLEVRYGYTF. Here the CDR3 DNA reads TGTGCCAGCAGTTTAGAAGTACGGTATGGCTACACCTTC.

In this sample, this clonotype turned up a few times. The chain links TRBV4-2 to TRBJ2-7; 12 bases are shared with TRBD2. V dropped 5 bases and J dropped 0; count of bases not matched to a gene: 8. CDR3 length equals 17 residues. CDR1 LGHNA and CDR2 YNFKEQ come from the germline V gene. The CDR3 sequence is CASSTGLAGYNSYEQYV. The CDR3 coding sequence is TGTGCCAGCAGCACCGGACTAGCGGGGTATAACTCCTACGAGCAGTACGTC.

The chain carries TRBV5-1 and TRBJ2-3; 7 bases match TRBD2. There are 14 residues in the CDR3. Germline V CDR1 and CDR2: SGHRS, YFSETQ. After removal of 1 base from V and 14 bases from J, the junction contained 13 bases not matched to a gene. CDR3 bases: TGCGCCAGCAGCTTGAGGAGCGAGCGGGGAAAGTGGTATTTT. Translated: CASSLRSERGKWYF.

The J gene is TRBJ1-1, the V gene TRBV27; tentatively, D is TRBD1 (6 bases). The CDR3 length is 13 residues. CDR1 is MNHEY, CDR2 SMNVEV, per germline (reference sequence). This CDR3 is CTNRGCVHTEAFF. As DNA, the CDR3 is TGTACAAATAGGGGGTGTGTGCACACTGAAGCTTTCTTT.

This clonotype has only a few counts. The CDR3 bases are TGCAGTGCTAGGAAGGAGACAGATACGCAGTATTTT. Protein: CSARKETDTQYF. V gene TRBV20-1 combines with J gene TRBJ2-3; no clear D. Trimming stripped 3 bases from V and 3 bases from J, with 7 bases between. Germline V CDR1 and CDR2: DFQATT, SNEGSKA (reference sequence). The CDR3 length is 12 residues.

This chain connects TRBV7-2 to TRBJ2-3; 9 nucleotides align to TRBD2. V was pared by 3 bases and J by 0 bases, with 7 bases of the junction left unmatched. CDR3 length: 17 amino acids. Germline V lookup: CDR1 SGHTA, CDR2 FQGNSA. The DNA for the CDR3 is TGTGCCAGCAGCTTCGGGCTAGCGGGGTTGAGCACAGATACGCAGTATTTT. Translating it yields CASSFGLAGLSTDTQYF.

This clonotype appeared many times. The V and J genes are TRBV24-1 and TRBJ2-1; 7 nucleotides line up with TRBD2. The CDR3 runs to 16 residues. CDR1 and CDR2 from the germline V gene are KGHDR and SFDVKD. The V gene end was trimmed by 0 bases and the J gene end by 7 bases; junction bases not matched to a gene: 8. The CDR3 region is CATSDLEPTGGNEQFF. In DNA, the CDR3 is TGTGCCACCAGTGATTTGGAACCCACGGGGGGTAATGAGCAGTTCTTC.

The table lists this clonotype with many counts. The chain recombines TRBV7-9 with TRBJ2-1, with 11 bases identical to TRBD2. J gave up 9 bases and V 5 bases, and 9 bases lay outside the gene matches. Germline CDR1 and CDR2: SEHNR and FQNEAQ (reference sequence). The CDR3 totals 15 residues. The CDR3 is CASSITSGRTGEQFF. In DNA form, the CDR3 reads TGTGCCAGCAGCATAACTAGCGGGAGAACGGGTGAGCAGTTCTTC.

V usage is TRBV6-1 and J usage is TRBJ2-7, with D possibly called TRBD1 or TRBD2 (5 bases each). The CDR3 has 12 residues. Trimming removed 7 bases at V and 2 bases at J, with 9 bases between. Germline CDR1 MNHNS, CDR2 SASEGT. Here the CDR3 DNA reads TGTGCCAGCACCGGGACCACCTACGAGCAGTACTTC. This translates into CASTGTTYEQYF.

This clonotype was detected only once. Being one base from a much bigger clone, this may be a read error. J is TRBJ2-6 and V is TRBV2; D is unclear. The germline gives CDR1 SNHLY, CDR2 FYNNEI. V was pared by 5 bases and J by 4 bases, with 12 bases between. The CDR3 consists of 15 residues. The chain's CDR3 is CASSRTQMGANVLTF. The DNA of the CDR3 is TGTGCCAGCAGTCGAACACAAATGGGGGCCAACGTCCTGACTTTC.

This clonotype was counted ten times or more. The J gene is TRBJ2-7, the V gene TRBV20-1, with D uncertain. Trimming left V 7 bases short and J 7 bases short, with 14 bases between. This CDR3 is built from 11 residues. In germline, CDR1 is DFQATT, CDR2 SNEGSKA (reference sequence). CDR3 amino acids: CSGGGMSEQYF. The DNA for the CDR3 is TGCAGTGGGGGTGGGATGAGTGAGCAGTACTTC.

This clonotype was recorded at least ten times. This rearrangement joins TRBV11-2 to TRBJ2-1; 9 bases fit TRBD2. V gave up 5 bases and J gave up 5 bases; unmatched junction bases: 7. The length of the CDR3 is 15 residues. The germline V gene has CDR1 SGHAT and CDR2 FQNNGV. The CDR3 protein is CASSPGGLAHNEQFF. In DNA form, the CDR3 reads TGTGCCAGCAGCCCCGGTGGACTAGCGCACAATGAGCAGTTCTTC. Full variable domain (remainder filled in from reference TRBV11-2 and TRBJ2-1): EAGVAQSPRYKIIEKRQSVAFWCNPISGHATLYWYQQILGQGPKLLIQFQNNGVVDDSQLPKDRFSAERLKGVDSTLKIQPAKLEDSAVYLCASSPGGLAHNEQFFGPGTRLTVL.

This clonotype was seen repeatedly, ten times or more. The J gene is TRBJ1-1, the V gene TRBV12-3 or TRBV12-4; tentative D call: TRBD1 (6 bases). Trimming removed 5 bases at V and 0 bases at J, with 13 bases between. The CDR3 has 15 amino acids. In nucleotides, the CDR3 is TGTGCCAGCAGTCCAGGACAGCCCTTGAACACTGAAGCTTTCTTT. Amino acids: CASSPGQPLNTEAFF.

This chain joins TRBV6-2 or TRBV6-3 and TRBJ2-7; unclear D gene. The CDR3 is 14 amino acids. Germline assignment: CDR1 MNHEY and CDR2 SVGEGT. The germline V and J ends were trimmed by 0 bases and 4 bases, with 10 bases remaining between them. CDR3 protein: CASSYSSSGYEQYV. CDR3 bases: TGTGCCAGCAGTTACTCGAGTAGTGGTTACGAGCAGTACGTC.

This clonotype was found a few times. The chain carries TRBV27 and TRBJ2-1; weak D call: TRBD1 (6 bases). The CDR3 extends over 14 amino acids. Trimming left V 7 bases short and J 5 bases short, with 15 bases between. In germline, CDR1 is MNHEY, CDR2 SMNVEV (reference sequence). CDR3 residues: CASKDSVGHNEQFF. For the CDR3, the DNA is TGTGCCAGCAAGGACAGCGTCGGGCACAATGAGCAGTTCTTC.

V usage is TRBV2 and J usage is TRBJ2-1; 13 bases agree with TRBD2. Germline assignment: CDR1 SNHLY and CDR2 FYNNEI. The CDR3 consists of 21 residues. V shed 3 bases, J shed 0 bases, and the junction held 14 bases outside the gene matches. In DNA, the CDR3 is TGTGCCAGCAGTGATCGGACTAGCGGGAGAAAATTCTTAAGCTCCTACAATGAGCAGTTCTTC. Translation: CASSDRTSGRKFLSSYNEQFF.

In its sample, this clonotype was seen a few times. CDR3 sequence (DNA): TGCAGCGTTGGGGCCCGGACCCAGTACTTC. It yields the protein CSVGARTQYF. The V and J genes are TRBV29-1 and TRBJ2-5; D is ambiguous. V was shortened by 4 bases and J by 7 bases, with 7 bases between the two germline ends. From germline, CDR1 is SQVTM and CDR2 ANQGSEA. The CDR3 has 10 amino acids. The full variable domain, in which reference TRBV29-1 and TRBJ2-5 provide the parts outside the CDR3, is SAVISQKPSRDICQRGTSLTIQCQVDSQVTMMFWYRQQPGQSLTLIATANQGSEATYESGFVIDKFPISRPNLTFSTLTVSNMSPEDSSIYLCSVGARTQYFGPGTRLLVL.

This clonotype was counted a few times. This chain uses TRBV20-1 with TRBJ1-4; perhaps TRBD1 as D (5 bases). The V and J ends lost 8 bases and 3 bases respectively, with 7 bases between them. The CDR3 consists of 11 residues. CDR1 and CDR2 from the germline V gene are DFQATT and SNEGSKA (reference sequence). The CDR3 DNA reads TGCAGTTCACAGGCTAATGAAAAACTGTTTTTT. Translation gives CSSQANEKLFF.

The genes are TRBV20-1 and TRBJ2-1; maybe TRBD2 (5 bases). This CDR3 region has 18 residues. The germline CDR1 and CDR2 sequences are DFQATT and SNEGSKA (reference sequence). V was pared by 3 bases and J by 8 bases, with 29 bases between. The CDR3 sequence: CSARVISSSFSGNYEQFF. Here the CDR3 DNA reads TGCAGTGCTAGGGTGATTAGCTCGTCATTTTCGGGAAACTATGAGCAGTTCTTC.

This clonotype was counted a few times. V is TRBV13 and J is TRBJ1-2; D is ambiguous. V lost 5 bases and J lost 2, with 12 bases in between. CDR3 size: 14 residues. Per germline, CDR1 PRHDT and CDR2 FYEKMQ (reference sequence). DNA for the CDR3: TGTGCCAGCAGCCTGCCGGAGGAGAACTATGGCTACACCTTC. This encodes CASSLPEENYGYTF.

The V and J genes are TRBV3-1 and TRBJ2-7; 10 bases are a match to TRBD2. J gave up 2 bases and V 1 base, and 8 bases lay outside the gene matches. This CDR3 contains 17 residues. Per germline, CDR1 LGHDT and CDR2 YNNKEL (reference sequence). In nucleotides, the CDR3 is TGTGCCAGCAGCCAAGGCCCCCCACTAGCGGGACCCTACGAGCAGTACTTC. Amino acids: CASSQGPPLAGPYEQYF.

In its sample, this clonotype was seen a few times. V usage is TRBV5-1 and J usage is TRBJ2-1; unclear D gene. The CDR3 is 16 residues long. V was clipped by 0 bases and J by 5 bases, with 15 bases between them. The germline V gene has CDR1 SGHRS and CDR2 YFSETQ. The DNA for the CDR3 is TGCGCCAGCAGCTTGGCCCTACGGGTGATGGACAATGAGCAGTTCTTC. It encodes CASSLALRVMDNEQFF.

This chain uses TRBV5-1 with TRBJ2-1; D is possibly TRBD2 (6 bases). Germline CDR1 is SGHRS and CDR2 is YFSETQ. This CDR3 has 13 amino acids. Between the trimmed V and J ends, which lost 2 bases and 12 bases, there was a span of 15 bases. CDR3 protein: CASSFTANGGQFF. Written as DNA, the CDR3 is TGCGCCAGCAGCTTTACGGCGAACGGGGGGCAGTTCTTC.

This clonotype was seen a few times. This chain joins TRBV20-1 and TRBJ2-1; D gene unclear. Germline CDR1 DFQATT, CDR2 SNEGSKA (reference sequence). Trimming removed 3 bases from V and 8 bases from J, with 8 bases in between. The CDR3 has 11 amino acids. CDR3 residues: CSASSADEQFF. CDR3 nucleotides: TGCAGTGCTAGTTCGGCTGATGAGCAGTTCTTC.